This T cell receptor beta chain was recorded in a study of CXCR3-negative and CXCR3-positive naive CD8 T cells (dated 2019 in TCRdb). About the study as a whole: In total, approximately 140 million TRB reads were obtained, which works out to roughly 1.5 +/- 0.3 million reads per library. The diversity and physicochemical repertoire analyses included more than ten donors pooled from two independent experiments. TRBV-TRBJ cluster analysis included naive subsets from roughly 5 donors and memory cells from 3 donors. The investigation overall reported the following: Compared with CXCR3-negative naive cells, CXCR3-positive naive cells had TRB CDR3s with higher hydrophobicity (lower Kidera factor 4), lower energy, and higher strength and volume indices. Freshly isolated PBMCs were used for most assays because CXCR3 expression went down partially after cryopreservation. Because surface CD5, which is linked to self-reactivity in mice, was comparable between the naive subsets, TCR interaction strength was also inferred from the physicochemical properties of TRB CDR3s. Repertoire diversity was comparably high in both naive subsets but much lower in memory CD8+ T cells. Naive CXCR3-negative and CXCR3-positive cells from the same donor showed similar TRBV-TRBJ usage, whereas memory cells showed distinct patterns.

Concerning this clonotype itself: What this receptor recognizes is not known.

Sequencing relied on a NextSeq 550. The Human TCR Profiling Kit (MiLaboratory) was used to make UMI-labeled 5' RACE TRB cDNA libraries. The full amount of extracted RNA was used for cDNA synthesis, and the full amount of resulting cDNA was used for PCR amplification. Libraries were prepared in parallel with an identical number of PCR cycles. The paper's data handling went like this. MIGEC and MiXCR extracted about 50,000 +/- 10,000 unique UMI-labeled TRB cDNA molecules per library, requiring at least two reads per UMI. An average of approximately 40,000 +/- 10,000 functional in-frame TRB CDR3 nucleotide clonotypes without stop codons was found per library. After each sample was downsampled to 5000 UMI-labeled TRB molecules, VDJtools was used to calculate diversity metrics such as normalized Shannon-Wiener and Chao1. For the central five CDR3 residues, VDJtools calculated physicochemical properties weighted by clonotype size, namely interaction energy, strength, volume and Kidera factor 4. Once TCRdb had reprocessed the reads, it stored one entry per CDR3 protein sequence and supplied no DNA. TCRdb, not the original authors, processed these V and J calls. The sample table holds just over 60,000 distinct CDR3 sequences. About 4.6% of the sample is held by the ten biggest clonotypes.

Each CD8+ T cell subset was flow-sorted in triplicate, with about 320,000 cells per subset placed directly into RLT lysis buffer. Naive CD8+ T cells were defined stringently as CD45RO-CCR7+CD27+CD95- to exclude memory contaminants. Peripheral blood mononuclear cells were isolated from buffy coats by standard density gradient centrifugation. Naive CXCR3-negative and CXCR3-positive CD8+ T cells were flow-sorted on a FACSAria III. Total RNA was extracted from sorted cells with an RNeasy Mini Kit. Based on the germline V gene, the CDR1 and CDR2 sequences are SGHRS and YFSETQ. The CDR3 runs 17 amino acids, cysteine and phenylalanine included. No DNA sequence is on record.

This chain joins TRBV5-1 to TRBJ2-1; checking the TCRdb D call of TRBD2 is not possible without DNA. The specimen sequenced was naive CXCR3- CD8+ T cells from blood. The sample's cell subset or site label, in plain terms: CD45RO-CCR7+CD27+CD95- naive CD8+ T cells lacking CXCR3 (TNR3-). This clonotype originated in a human donor in good health. Some clones in this sample may be carry-over from other donors' samples. The CDR3 is CASSSPPSTYLFNEQFF.